The 20 T cell receptor beta chains below come from one sample, sequenced in a study of blood T cell repertoires in COVID-19. Method: immunoSEQ multiplex PCR; TCRdb's copy keeps in-frame clones and lacks some. The sample has roughly 150,000 clones; around four fifths are singletons. The sequenced material came from PBMCs or T cells enriched from blood (not recorded which). These receptors were collected from a middle-aged woman who had recovered from COVID-19.

Remarks on this clone: This CDR3 is also generated by other DNA sequences in the sample. This chain connects TRBV19 to TRBJ2-7; D is unresolved. In germline, CDR1 is LNHDA, CDR2 SQIVND (reference sequence). The V gene lost 4 bases and the J gene lost 1 base, with 5 bases spanning the gap. This CDR3 is 12 amino acids long. As DNA, the CDR3 is TGTGCCAGTAGTACTAGTTCCTACGAGCAGTACTTC. Protein: CASSTSSYEQYF.

The V and J genes are TRBV7-3 and TRBJ1-6; TRBD1 agrees at 7 bases. Trimming took 1 base from V and 10 from J; bases not matched to a gene: 13. Germline CDR1 is SGHTA and CDR2 is FQGTGA. The CDR3 runs to 17 residues. The CDR3 nucleotides are TGTGCCAGCAGCTTAAGGGGCCGACAGGGAGAGCAATCACCCCTCCACTTT. It specifies CASSLRGRQGEQSPLHF.

CDR3 nucleotides: TGCAGTGCTAGTAACTCAGGGAAGCTTGACCAGCCCCAGCATTTT. This translates into CSASNSGKLDQPQHF. The rearrangement uses TRBV20-1 and TRBJ1-5; perhaps TRBD1 as D (5 bases). The CDR3 runs 15 residues. Germline V CDR1 and CDR2: DFQATT, SNEGSKA (reference sequence). Trimming left V 3 bases short and J 7 bases short, with 19 bases between.

This rearrangement joins TRBV4-1 to TRBJ1-1; a possible D gene is TRBD1 (5 bases). Trimming took off 4 bases at V and 5 bases at J, with 17 bases between the two ends. Germline V gives CDR1 MGHRA, CDR2 YSYEKL. The CDR3 contains 15 residues. DNA for the CDR3: TGCGCCAGCAGCCCCCTGGGGGGGTCTGGGACTGAAGCTTTCTTT. Translation: CASSPLGGSGTEAFF.

The chain couples TRBV5-1 to TRBJ1-1, with TRBD1 matching over 8 bases. The CDR3 is 14 residues long. Unmatched junction bases numbered 2, after V lost 3 bases and J lost 1 base. The germline gives CDR1 SGHRS, CDR2 YFSETQ. CDR3 DNA sequence: TGCGCCAGCAGCTCAGGGGGCGAGAACACTGAAGCTTTCTTT. Amino acids: CASSSGGENTEAFF.

The rearrangement links TRBV6-5 to TRBJ2-1; 11 bases match TRBD1. Unmatched junction bases numbered 6, after V lost 6 bases and J lost 5 bases. In germline, CDR1 is MNHEY, CDR2 SVGAGI. The CDR3 has 15 residues. CDR3 sequence (DNA): TGTGCCAGCAGCCCCGGACAGGGGGCGAACAATGAGCAGTTCTTC. It is translated as CASSPGQGANNEQFF.

This chain uses TRBV2 with TRBJ2-3; 9 nucleotides match TRBD1. Germline V gives CDR1 SNHLY, CDR2 FYNNEI. J was trimmed by 1 base and V by 7 bases; bases with no gene match: 6. The CDR3 spans 15 residues. The CDR3: CASTTGGRGTDTQYF. Written as DNA, the CDR3 is TGTGCCAGCACCACAGGGGGCAGGGGCACAGATACGCAGTATTTT. The whole variable domain, remainder taken from reference TRBV2 and TRBJ2-3, is EPEVTQTPSHQVTQMGQEVILRCVPISNHLYFYWYRQILGQKVEFLVSFYNNEISEKSEIFDDQFSVERPDGSNFTLKIRSTKLEDSAMYFCASTTGGRGTDTQYFGPGTRLTVL.

V is TRBV27 and J is TRBJ2-3, with 11 bases aligning to TRBD2. The CDR3 has 15 residues. Germline V gene data show CDR1 as MNHEY and CDR2 as SMNVEV (reference sequence). Trimming cost V 10 bases and J 6 bases; bases outside gene matches: 12. This CDR3 is CATLKLAGVGDTQYF. DNA for the CDR3: TGTGCCACTTTGAAACTAGCGGGAGTAGGGGATACGCAGTATTTT.

The V gene is TRBV2, the J gene TRBJ1-5, with 8 bases identical to TRBD1. V gave up 5 bases and J gave up 4 bases; unmatched junction bases: 10. The CDR3 extends over 16 amino acids. Germline V gene data show CDR1 as SNHLY and CDR2 as FYNNEI. The CDR3 here is CASSIRPGQVNQPQHF. CDR3 nucleotide sequence: TGTGCCAGCAGTATCAGACCGGGACAGGTGAATCAGCCCCAGCATTTT.

This chain joins TRBV19 and TRBJ1-1; no clear D. V lost 4 bases, J lost 0 bases, and 9 bases lay in between. The germline V gene encodes CDR1 LNHDA and CDR2 SQIVND (reference sequence). The CDR3 runs to 14 residues. The CDR3: CASSRYSMNTEAFF. CDR3 DNA: TGTGCCAGTAGTAGGTACAGTATGAACACTGAAGCTTTCTTT.

V is TRBV27 and J is TRBJ1-5, with a possible D match to TRBD1 (6 bases). From germline, CDR1 is MNHEY and CDR2 SMNVEV (reference sequence). The V and J ends lost 1 base and 7 bases respectively, with 14 bases between them. This CDR3 is built from 15 residues. CDR3 DNA sequence: TGTGCCAGCAGTTTATTAGGGGGAGTAGCGCAGCCCCAGCATTTT. The encoded protein is CASSLLGGVAQPQHF.

The chain combines TRBV6-5 with TRBJ1-2; 8 bases fit TRBD1. CDR3 size: 16 residues. The germline gives CDR1 MNHEY, CDR2 SVGAGI. The V gene end was trimmed by 3 bases and the J gene end by 4 bases; junction bases not matched to a gene: 10. The CDR3 region is CASSYTDREGGYGYTF. The DNA for the CDR3 is TGTGCCAGCAGTTATACGGACAGGGAAGGCGGCTATGGCTACACCTTC.

V usage is TRBV5-6 and J usage is TRBJ2-1; 10 positions agree with TRBD1. The CDR3 is 15 residues long. V trimming: 2 bases; J trimming: 7 bases; junction bases outside the gene matches: 6. Looked up from germline, CDR1 is SGHDT and CDR2 is YYEEEE. CDR3 loop: CASSFGTGAGNEQFF. DNA of the CDR3: TGTGCCAGCAGCTTTGGGACAGGGGCTGGGAATGAGCAGTTCTTC.

A single count supports this clone. V usage is TRBV5-6 and J usage is TRBJ1-1; D unclear. CDR3 length: 13 residues. Trimming stripped 2 bases from V and 4 bases from J, with 9 bases between. CDR1 SGHDT and CDR2 YYEEEE come from the germline V gene. CDR3 region: CASSFPSRTEAFF. The CDR3 bases are TGTGCCAGCAGCTTTCCGTCGCGCACTGAAGCTTTCTTT.

V gene TRBV2 combines with J gene TRBJ2-1; TRBD2 agrees at 9 bases. In germline, CDR1 is SNHLY, CDR2 FYNNEI. The CDR3 length is 13 residues. V lost 7 bases and J lost 4; bases outside the gene matches: 2. The CDR3 sequence is CASNSGRYNEQFF. CDR3 in DNA: TGTGCCAGCAATAGCGGGAGATACAATGAGCAGTTCTTC.

This rearrangement joins TRBV5-1 to TRBJ2-2; the match to TRBD2 covers 7 bases. This CDR3 is 14 amino acids long. Germline V gene lookup returns CDR1 SGHRS and CDR2 YFSETQ. V shed 7 bases, J shed 1 base, and the junction held 4 bases outside the gene matches. CDR3 in amino acids: CASQSGMNTGELFF. The CDR3 DNA follows: TGCGCCAGCCAAAGCGGGATGAACACCGGGGAGCTGTTTTTT. Based on the CDR3 plus reference TRBV5-1 and TRBJ2-2, the full variable domain is KAGVTQTPRYLIKTRGQQVTLSCSPISGHRSVSWYQQTPGQGLQFLFEYFSETQRNKGNFPGRFSGRQFSNSRSEMNVSTLELGDSALYLCASQSGMNTGELFFGEGSRLTVL.

The gene calls are TRBV5-1 and TRBJ2-3, with 13 nucleotides matching TRBD2. This CDR3 comprises 16 residues. J was trimmed by 7 bases and V by 3 bases; bases with no gene match: 8. Germline V CDR1 and CDR2: SGHRS, YFSETQ. CDR3 nucleotide sequence: TGCGCCAGCAGCTCAGGTACTAGCGGGGGGGCGAATACGCAGTATTTT. This codes for CASSSGTSGGANTQYF.

The V call is TRBV30, the J call TRBJ1-1; a weak D match, TRBD1 (5 bases). Germline V gives CDR1 GTSNPN, CDR2 SVGIG (reference sequence). This CDR3 has 15 residues. Trimming cost V 4 bases and J 1 base, with 16 bases left between them. The CDR3 coding sequence is TGTGCCTGGACCCGGGACTCTGCGGGGAACACTGAAGCTTTCTTT. It yields the protein CAWTRDSAGNTEAFF.

The chain employs TRBV5-4 and TRBJ2-7, with 7 bases identical to TRBD1. CDR1 and CDR2 (germline): SGHNT, YYREEE (reference sequence). The CDR3 sequence is 14 residues long. Losses at the gene ends were 6 bases for V and 0 bases for J; bases not matched to a gene: 6. The CDR3 sequence: CASKAGTASYEQYF. CDR3 DNA: TGTGCCAGCAAGGCCGGGACAGCCTCCTACGAGCAGTACTTC. Full variable domain (missing parts from reference TRBV5-4 and TRBJ2-7): ETGVTQSPTHLIKTRGQQVTLRCSSQSGHNTVSWYQQALGQGPQFIFQYYREEENGRGNFPPRFSGLQFPNYSSELNVNALELDDSALYLCASKAGTASYEQYFGPGTRLTVT.

The rearrangement links TRBV27 to TRBJ2-7, with D perhaps matching TRBD2 (5 bases). The CDR3 loop spans 14 amino acids. Trimming stripped 3 bases from V and 6 bases from J, with 15 bases between. CDR1 is MNHEY and CDR2 is SMNVEV in the germline V gene (reference sequence). CDR3 loop: CASSFASIGGEQYF. CDR3 nucleotides: TGTGCCAGCAGTTTTGCAAGTATTGGAGGCGAGCAGTACTTC.